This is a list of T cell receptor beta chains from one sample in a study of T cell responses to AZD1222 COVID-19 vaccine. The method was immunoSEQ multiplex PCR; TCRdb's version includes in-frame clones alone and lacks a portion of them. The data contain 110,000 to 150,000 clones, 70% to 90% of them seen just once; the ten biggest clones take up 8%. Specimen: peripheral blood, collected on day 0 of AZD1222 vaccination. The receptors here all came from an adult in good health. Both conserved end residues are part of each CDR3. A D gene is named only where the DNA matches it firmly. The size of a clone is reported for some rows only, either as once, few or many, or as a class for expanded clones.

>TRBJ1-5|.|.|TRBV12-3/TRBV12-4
TGTGCCAGCAGTTTGCAAAATCAGCCCCAGCATTTT
CASSLQNQPQHF
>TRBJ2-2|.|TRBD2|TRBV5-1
TGCGCCAGCAGCTTGAGGCGGGAGGGCCGGACCGGGGAGCTGTTTTTT
CASSLRREGRTGELFF
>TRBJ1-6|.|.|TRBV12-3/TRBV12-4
TGTGCCAGCAGTGGAGGGGTCAATTCACCCCTCCACTTT
CASSGGVNSPLHF
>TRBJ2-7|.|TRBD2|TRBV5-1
TGCGCCAGCAGCGTCGGGACTAGCGAGCAGTACTTC
CASSVGTSEQYF
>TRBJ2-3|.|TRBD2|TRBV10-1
TGCGCCAGCAGCCGCGGGGGGCCAGCAGATACGCAGTATTTT
CASSRGGPADTQYF
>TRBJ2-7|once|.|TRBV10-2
TGCGCCAGCAGTGAGAGCTACAGGGACTACGAGCAGTACTTC
CASSESYRDYEQYF
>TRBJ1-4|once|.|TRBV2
TGTGCCAGCAGTCAAGGGGGGGGACTTCAAGGAACTAATGAAAAACTGTTTTTT
CASSQGGGLQGTNEKLFF
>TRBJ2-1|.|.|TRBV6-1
TGTGCCAGCAGTGAAGGGGTCCCGGCCTATGAGCAGTTCTTC
CASSEGVPAYEQFF
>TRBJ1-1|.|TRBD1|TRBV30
TGTGCCGGGGACAGGGTGAACACTGAAGCTTTCTTT
CAGDRVNTEAFF
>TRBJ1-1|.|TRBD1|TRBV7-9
TGTGCCAGCAGCTTAACAGGGGACACTGAAGCTTTCTTT
CASSLTGDTEAFF
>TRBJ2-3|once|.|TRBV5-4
TGTGCCAGCAGCCTGGGACTCTGGTCAGATACGCAGTATTTT
CASSLGLWSDTQYF
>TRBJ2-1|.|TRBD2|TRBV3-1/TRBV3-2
TGTGCCAGCAGCCAAGCCAGCGGGAGGGCCGGTGAGCAGTTCTTC
CASSQASGRAGEQFF
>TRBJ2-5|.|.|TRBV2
TGTGCCAGCAGTGGCTCCAACGTACAAGAGACCCAGTACTTC
CASSGSNVQETQYF
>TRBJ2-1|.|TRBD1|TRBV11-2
TGTGCCAGCAGCCTACAGGGGGCGACGGGGAATGAGCAGTTCTTC
CASSLQGATGNEQFF
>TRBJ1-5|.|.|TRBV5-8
TGTGCCAGCAGCCCGGGCAGGGGAGAGGGTCAGCCCCAGCATTTT
CASSPGRGEGQPQHF
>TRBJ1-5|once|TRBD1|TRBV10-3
TGTGCCATCAGTGAGACAGGGGCTAGCAATCAGCCCCAGCATTTT
CAISETGASNQPQHF
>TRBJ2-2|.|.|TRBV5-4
TGTGCCAGCAGAAACATCAGGGGTTTGGACACCGGGGAGCTGTTTTTT
CASRNIRGLDTGELFF
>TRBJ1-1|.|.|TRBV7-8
TGTGCCAGCAGCTCCCTACTGGGGCAGGGTAGCACTGAAGCTTTCTTT
CASSSLLGQGSTEAFF
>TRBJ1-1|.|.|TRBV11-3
TGTGCCAGCAGCTGGACAGCCCACACTGAAGCTTTCTTT
CASSWTAHTEAFF
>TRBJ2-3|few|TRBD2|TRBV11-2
TGTGCCAGCAGCTTAGAGCGAGCGGGGGCCTCAGGAACGCAGTATTTT
CASSLERAGASGTQYF
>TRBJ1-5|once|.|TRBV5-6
TGTGCCAGCAGCTCAAACAGGGCCTATAGCAATCAGCCCCAGCATTTT
CASSSNRAYSNQPQHF
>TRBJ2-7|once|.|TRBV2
TGTGCCACCTCTACTAGCAGGGGAAGCTACGAGCAGTACTTC
CATSTSRGSYEQYF
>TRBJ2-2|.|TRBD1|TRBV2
TGTGCCAGCAGCCTCGGACAGGGGCTTAACACCGGGGAGCTGTTTTTT
CASSLGQGLNTGELFF
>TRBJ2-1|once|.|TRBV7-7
TGTGCCAGCAGCATTACCGGGACTTCCTCCAATGAGCAGTTCTTC
CASSITGTSSNEQFF
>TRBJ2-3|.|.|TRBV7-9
TGTGCCAGCAGACCCAGTGGCACAGATACGCAGTATTTT
CASRPSGTDTQYF
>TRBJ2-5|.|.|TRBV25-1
TGTGCCAGCAGTACACCGGGGCGAGGGGAGACCCAGTACTTC
CASSTPGRGETQYF
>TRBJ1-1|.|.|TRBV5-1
TGCGCCAGCAGCTTGGAATCGGACACTGAAGCTTTCTTT
CASSLESDTEAFF
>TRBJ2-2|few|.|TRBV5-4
TGTGCCAGCAGCCCGGTGGACGGAACGAACACCGGGGAGCTGTTTTTT
CASSPVDGTNTGELFF
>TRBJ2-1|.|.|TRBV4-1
TGCGCCAGCAGCCAAGGGGGACCAGCTGAGGGAATTTACAATGAGCAGTTCTTC
CASSQGGPAEGIYNEQFF
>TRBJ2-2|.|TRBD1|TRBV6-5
TGTGCCAGCAGTCAAACAGGGGGCGCGGTCGGGGAGCTGTTTTTT
CASSQTGGAVGELFF
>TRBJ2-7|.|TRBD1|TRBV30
TGTGCCTGGAGTGTACAGGGGACAAGCTACGAGCAGTACTTC
CAWSVQGTSYEQYF
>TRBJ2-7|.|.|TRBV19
TGTGCCAGTAGTATAGGACCCCGATCCACTCATAAAGAGGACGAGCAGTACTTC
CASSIGPRSTHKEDEQYF
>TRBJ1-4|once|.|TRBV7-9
TGTGCCAGCAGCCCCCTAGTTGGGTTGTCAGGGGAAAAACTGTTTTTT
CASSPLVGLSGEKLFF
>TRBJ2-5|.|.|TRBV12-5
TGTGCTAGTGGGGGACTGCAAGAGACCCAGTACTTC
CASGGLQETQYF
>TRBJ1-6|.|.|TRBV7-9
TGTGCCAGCAGCCAGAGGGATTCATATAATTCACCCCTCCACTTT
CASSQRDSYNSPLHF
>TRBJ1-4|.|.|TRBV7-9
TGTGCCAGCAGCTTAGTACTCGCCACAACTAATGAAAAACTGTTTTTT
CASSLVLATTNEKLFF
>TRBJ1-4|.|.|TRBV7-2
TGTGCCAGCAGCTTAGGCCTCCAAGGGGAAAAACTGTTTTTT
CASSLGLQGEKLFF
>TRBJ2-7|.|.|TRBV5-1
TGCGCCAGCAGCGCTCACCCCTACGAGCAGTACTTC
CASSAHPYEQYF
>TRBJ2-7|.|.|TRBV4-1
TGCGCCAGCAGCCAAGTGGACGGGGGCTCCTACGAGCAGTACTTC
CASSQVDGGSYEQYF
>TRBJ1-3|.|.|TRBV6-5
TGTGCCAGCAGTTACCAGGGGACCTCTGGAAACACCATATATTTT
CASSYQGTSGNTIYF
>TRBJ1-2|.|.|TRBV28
TGTGCCAGCAGTTCACCGTCGGCTGGCTACACCTTC
CASSSPSAGYTF
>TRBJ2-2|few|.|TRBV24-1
TGTGCCACCAGTGATACAGGACGGAACACCGGGGAGCTGTTTTTT
CATSDTGRNTGELFF
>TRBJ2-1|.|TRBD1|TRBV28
TGTGCCAGCAGGGGGTCCGGGACAGGGGCCTACAATGAGCAGTTCTTC
CASRGSGTGAYNEQFF
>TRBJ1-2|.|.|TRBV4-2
TGTGCCAGCAGCCCGGTTGCGGGGGACGCTAACTATGGCTACACCTTC
CASSPVAGDANYGYTF
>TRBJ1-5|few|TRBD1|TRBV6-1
TGTGCCAGCAGTGAAAGGGACAGAAGCAATCAGCCCCAGCATTTT
CASSERDRSNQPQHF
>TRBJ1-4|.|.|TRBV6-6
TGTGCCAGCAGTTACTCGGTGGCAACTAATGAAAAACTGTTTTTT
CASSYSVATNEKLFF
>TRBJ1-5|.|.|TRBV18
TGTGCCAGCTCACCAGCAAGGGGAGGAAATCAGCCCCAGCATTTT
CASSPARGGNQPQHF
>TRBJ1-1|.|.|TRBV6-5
TGTGCCAGCAGTTACGGAACAGGGTCTGAAGCTTTCTTT
CASSYGTGSEAFF
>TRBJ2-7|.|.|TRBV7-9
TGTGCCAGCAGCCCACTGGCGGGGGCGGACTCCTACGAGCAGTACTTC
CASSPLAGADSYEQYF
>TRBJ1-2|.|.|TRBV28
TGTGCCAGCAGTTTAAGGGCAGGGGCGTACCACTTTTATGGCTACACCTTC
CASSLRAGAYHFYGYTF
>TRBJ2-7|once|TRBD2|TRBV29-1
TGCAGCGTTGAAGCGGGGGGAGCCCTACCCTACGAGCAGTACTTC
CSVEAGGALPYEQYF
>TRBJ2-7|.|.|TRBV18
TGTGCCAGCTCACCACCCGGGATGCCGTCAGTAGAGCAGTACTTC
CASSPPGMPSVEQYF
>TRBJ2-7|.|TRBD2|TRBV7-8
TGTGCCAGCAGCTTAGTGGGGGGGAAGTACGAGCAGTACTTC
CASSLVGGKYEQYF